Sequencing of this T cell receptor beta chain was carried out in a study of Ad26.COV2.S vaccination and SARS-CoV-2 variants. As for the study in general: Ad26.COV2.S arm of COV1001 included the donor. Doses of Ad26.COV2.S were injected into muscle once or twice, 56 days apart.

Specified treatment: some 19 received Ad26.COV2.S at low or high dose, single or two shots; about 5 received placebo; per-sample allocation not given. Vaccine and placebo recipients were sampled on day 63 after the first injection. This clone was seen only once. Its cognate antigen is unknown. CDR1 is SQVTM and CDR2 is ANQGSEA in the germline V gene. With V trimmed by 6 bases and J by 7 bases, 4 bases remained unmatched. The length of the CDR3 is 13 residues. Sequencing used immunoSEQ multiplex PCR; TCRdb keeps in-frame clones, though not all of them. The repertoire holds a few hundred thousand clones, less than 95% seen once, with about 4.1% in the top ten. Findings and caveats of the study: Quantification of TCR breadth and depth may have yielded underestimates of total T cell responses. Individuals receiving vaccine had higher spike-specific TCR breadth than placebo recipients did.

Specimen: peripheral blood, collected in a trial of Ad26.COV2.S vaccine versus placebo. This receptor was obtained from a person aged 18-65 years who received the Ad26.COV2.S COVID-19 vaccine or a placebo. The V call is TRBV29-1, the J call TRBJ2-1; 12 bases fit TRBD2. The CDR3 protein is CSVLLAGGNEQFF. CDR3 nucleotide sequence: TGCAGCGTGCTACTAGCGGGAGGAAATGAGCAGTTCTTC.